This T cell receptor (beta chain) was captured in a study of blood T cell repertoires in COVID-19. Study-level information: Samples representing acute and convalescent COVID-19 were sourced from the United States, Italy and Spain. In each case, the material was cDNA or gDNA derived from T cells, B-cell-depleted T cells, or PBMCs.

Germline loops: CDR1 LNHDA, CDR2 SQIVND (reference sequence). Trimming took off 3 bases at V and 3 bases at J, with 9 bases between the two ends. The CDR3 has 14 residues. Original handling: The authors estimated nucleated cell counts from reference gene primer amplification. The repertoire was sequenced with immunoSEQ multiplex PCR; TCRdb's copy has only in-frame clones and lacks some. The DNA gave D and trimming, while V, J and clone size come from that table. Altogether some 140,000 clones are present, 70% to 90% being singletons, with the ten largest covering more than 2%. This receptor was taken from a man between 65 and 85 years old with active COVID-19. The chain links TRBV19 to TRBJ2-1; weak D call: TRBD2 (5 bases). What was sequenced was peripheral blood. The CDR3 bases are TGTGCCAGTAGTATGGGTAGCGACTACAATGAGCAGTTCTTC. It specifies CASSMGSDYNEQFF.